The 3 T cell receptor beta chains reported below all come from one sample, sequenced in a study of control samples from healthy donors and cancer patients (dated by TCRdb to the early 2020s). To prepare the library, the immunoSEQ multiplex PCR assay was applied. This immuneACCESS table, as held by TCRdb, lists in-frame sequences with V and J called but not all clones. Of the missing ones, under half trace to an unresolved V gene in checked studies; the others have no known cause. This sample lists about 120,000 clones; around 89% were detected once. The ten largest make up 1.1% of the sample. Sequencing was done on a sample of PBMCs. The receptors derive from a woman between 50 and 59 years old with colorectal cancer.

The rearrangement links TRBV6-5 to TRBJ2-3; TRBD1 agrees at 7 bases. The CDR3 contains 15 residues. The ends lost 6 bases at V and 2 bases at J; junction bases unmatched: 8. Per germline, CDR1 MNHEY and CDR2 SVGAGI. Written as DNA, the CDR3 is TGTGCCAGCAGCCCCACCGGGACAGCCACAGATACGCAGTATTTT. Its protein is CASSPTGTATDTQYF.

This chain uses TRBV21-1 with TRBJ2-7. TRBV21-1 is annotated as a pseudogene. This CDR3 is built from 15 residues. The CDR3: CASSKRRHLGYEQYF. The CDR3 coding sequence is TGTGCCAGCAGCAAACGCAGGCATCTAGGCTACGAGCAGTACTTC.

The V gene is TRBV5-1, the J gene TRBJ1-2; perhaps TRBD1 as D (5 bases). Per the germline V gene, CDR1 is SGHRS and CDR2 is YFSETQ. The CDR3 has 13 residues. Trimming cost V 3 bases and J 4 bases, with 10 bases left between them. CDR3 region: CASSSDGTYGYTF. CDR3 DNA: TGCGCCAGCAGCTCGGACGGGACCTATGGCTACACCTTC.